These 20 T cell receptor beta chains were all obtained from the same sample, sequenced in a study of shared clonotypes between healthy human individuals. Naive CD8 cells comprised CD45RO-negative, CCR7-positively selected cells, excluding terminally differentiated effector memory CD45RA+ cells. Only in-frame clones appear in the TCRdb table, and some are missing; sequencing was by immunoSEQ multiplex PCR. The table includes roughly 2 million clones, about 95% detected once. Sequenced sample: naive CD8+ T cells sorted from blood. These TCRs come from a man younger than 35 in good health.

The rearrangement uses TRBV2 and TRBJ2-7; D is ambiguous. In germline, CDR1 is SNHLY, CDR2 FYNNEI. CDR3 size: 13 residues. Trimming left V 5 bases short and J 0 bases short, with 8 bases between. The CDR3 spells CASSTAPSYEQYF. The CDR3 region has the DNA TGTGCCAGCAGTACCGCCCCCTCCTACGAGCAGTACTTC.

V is TRBV7-9 and J is TRBJ1-5, with D perhaps matching TRBD1 (6 bases). V shed 5 bases and J shed 3 bases, with 11 bases lying between them. There are 14 residues in the CDR3. The germline V gene encodes CDR1 SEHNR and CDR2 FQNEAQ (reference sequence). CDR3 DNA sequence: TGTGCCAGCAGCACAGGACAGCCCAATCAGCCCCAGCATTTT. Translation: CASSTGQPNQPQHF. The whole variable domain, remainder taken from reference TRBV7-9 and TRBJ1-5, is DTGVSQNPRHKITKRGQNVTFRCDPISEHNRLYWYRQTLGQGPEFLTYFQNEAQLEKSRLLSDRFSAERPKGSFSTLEIQRTEQGDSAMYLCASSTGQPNQPQHFGDGTRLSIL.

The chain links TRBV5-4 to TRBJ2-7; D is ambiguous. From germline, CDR1 is SGHNT and CDR2 YYREEE (reference sequence). The germline V and J ends were trimmed by 0 bases and 0 bases, with 10 bases remaining between them. CDR3 size: 15 residues. The CDR3 reads CASSLAHGPSYEQYF. CDR3 bases: TGTGCCAGCAGCTTGGCCCATGGGCCCTCCTACGAGCAGTACTTC.

A note on this clone: This sample includes further DNA sequences coding for the same CDR3. The V gene is TRBV27, the J gene TRBJ2-7; no definite D call. Trimming took off 3 bases at V and 0 bases at J, with 6 bases between the two ends. This CDR3 spans 13 amino acids. Looked up from germline, CDR1 is MNHEY and CDR2 is SMNVEV (reference sequence). The CDR3 loop reads CASSFQSSYEQYF. CDR3 sequence (DNA): TGTGCCAGCAGTTTCCAGAGCTCCTACGAGCAGTACTTC.

This chain connects TRBV28 to TRBJ2-1; TRBD1 matches at 9 bases. This CDR3 spans 14 amino acids. Germline-derived CDR1 and CDR2 are MDHEN and SYDVKM. V lost 5 bases to trimming and J lost 8 bases; unmatched junction nucleotides: 7. CDR3 nucleotides: TGTGCCAGCAGTGGCTACAGGGGGCGAGATGAGCAGTTCTTC. Its translation is CASSGYRGRDEQFF.

This rearrangement joins TRBV28 to TRBJ1-2; tentative D call: TRBD1 (5 bases). The germline V and J ends were trimmed by 5 bases and 13 bases, with 20 bases remaining between them. The CDR3 loop spans 13 amino acids. Germline V gene data show CDR1 as MDHEN and CDR2 as SYDVKM. The CDR3 loop reads CASSAAGTLVCTF. Written as DNA, the CDR3 is TGTGCCAGCAGTGCGGCCGGGACCCTGGTGTGCACCTTC.

This sequence joins TRBV7-9 and TRBJ2-7; 8 bases are shared with TRBD1. The CDR3 is 15 amino acids. After removal of 5 bases from V and 5 bases from J, the junction contained 11 bases not matched to a gene. CDR1 and CDR2 (germline): SEHNR, FQNEAQ (reference sequence). CDR3 in DNA: TGTGCCAGCAGCCAAAGGACAGGGCTGGGGGACGAGCAGTACTTC. Translated, it gives CASSQRTGLGDEQYF.

The chain carries TRBV7-9 and TRBJ2-3; D is undetermined. This CDR3 spans 15 amino acids. Trimming shortened V by 2 bases and J by 0 bases, and 9 bases separated the two germline ends. Germline values: CDR1 SEHNR, CDR2 FQNEAQ (reference sequence). DNA of the CDR3: TGTGCCAGCAGCTTACCGGGTCCAAGCACAGATACGCAGTATTTT. It encodes CASSLPGPSTDTQYF.

This chain connects TRBV5-8 to TRBJ2-2; 9 positions agree with TRBD1. V trimming: 0 bases; J trimming: 1 base; junction bases outside the gene matches: 1. CDR1 is SGHTS, CDR2 YDEGEE, per germline. The CDR3 runs to 16 residues. DNA of the CDR3: TGTGCCAGCAGCTTGGTGGGACAGGGGAACACCGGGGAGCTGTTTTTT. This sequence encodes CASSLVGQGNTGELFF.

This clone has just one count. The chain couples TRBV2 to TRBJ1-4, with D tentatively TRBD1 (6 bases). The V end lost 6 bases, the J end lost 6 bases, and 20 bases lay between the germline ends. The CDR3 is 16 amino acids. Germline V gives CDR1 SNHLY, CDR2 FYNNEI. CDR3 nucleotides: TGTGCCAGCAGCTCCCGGCAGGGGCCCCGGGATGAAAAACTGTTTTTT. This encodes CASSSRQGPRDEKLFF. Full variable domain (remainder filled in from reference TRBV2 and TRBJ1-4): EPEVTQTPSHQVTQMGQEVILRCVPISNHLYFYWYRQILGQKVEFLVSFYNNEISEKSEIFDDQFSVERPDGSNFTLKIRSTKLEDSAMYFCASSSRQGPRDEKLFFGSGTQLSVL.

The chain joins TRBV4-1 to TRBJ2-7, with 7 bases matching TRBD1. The CDR3 spans 15 residues. The J segment lost 6 bases and the V segment lost 1 base, leaving 9 bases of the junction unmatched. Germline V gene sequence: CDR1 MGHRA, CDR2 YSYEKL. The CDR3 DNA is TGCGCCAGCAGCCAAGCTCCAGGGGGTGGACTCGAGCAGTACTTC. It specifies CASSQAPGGGLEQYF.

The chain employs TRBV2 and TRBJ1-5; the match to TRBD1 covers 8 bases. V gave up 5 bases and J gave up 1 base; unmatched junction bases: 10. CDR3 length: 17 amino acids. Germline CDR1 is SNHLY and CDR2 is FYNNEI. In nucleotides, the CDR3 is TGTGCCAGCAGTTCGCGGACAGGGCTGGGGAGCAATCAGCCCCAGCATTTT. It encodes CASSSRTGLGSNQPQHF.

V is TRBV29-1 and J is TRBJ2-6; D might be TRBD2 (7 bases). This CDR3 spans 18 amino acids. Germline assignment: CDR1 SQVTM and CDR2 ANQGSEA. The V end lost 6 bases, the J end lost 0 bases, and 21 bases lay between the germline ends. This CDR3 reads CSVQGGAAGPSGANVLTF. The CDR3 nucleotides read TGCAGCGTCCAAGGGGGGGCGGCAGGACCCTCTGGGGCCAACGTCCTGACTTTC.

The DNA for the CDR3 is TGCGCCAGCAGCCAAGATGTAACAGGCGCAGGGGAGGGCTACACCTTC. Encoded protein: CASSQDVTGAGEGYTF. This chain uses TRBV4-1 with TRBJ1-2; tentative D call: TRBD1 (6 bases). This CDR3 spans 16 amino acids. Germline lookup yields CDR1 MGHRA and CDR2 YSYEKL. V lost 0 bases and J lost 8, with 19 bases in between.

CDR3 amino acids: CASGFPGFRNTEAFF. The CDR3 DNA follows: TGTGCTAGTGGTTTCCCGGGCTTTAGAAACACTGAAGCTTTCTTT. This sequence joins TRBV12-5 and TRBJ1-1; no clear D. Germline-derived CDR1 and CDR2 are LGHNT and FRNRAP. V was shortened by 3 bases and J by 2 bases, with 13 bases between the two germline ends. The CDR3 contains 15 residues. The whole variable domain, remainder taken from reference TRBV12-5 and TRBJ1-1, is DARVTQTPRHKVTEMGQEVTMRCQPILGHNTVFWYRQTMMQGLELLAYFRNRAPLDDSGMPKDRFSAEMPDATLATLKIQPSEPRDSAVYFCASGFPGFRNTEAFFGQGTRLTVV.

As to this clone: The sample holds other DNA sequences that translate to the same CDR3. The chain joins TRBV9 to TRBJ2-7; 7 positions agree with TRBD1. There are 11 residues in the CDR3. V was clipped by 3 bases and J by 6 bases; unmatched bases: 0. Germline V gene data show CDR1 as SGDLS and CDR2 as YYNGEE. In DNA, the CDR3 is TGTGCCAGCAGCGCAGGGGGCGAGCAGTACTTC. Translated, it gives CASSAGGEQYF.

This chain links TRBV4-3 with TRBJ2-1; 11 bases agree with TRBD2. V was clipped by 0 bases and J by 8 bases; unmatched bases: 3. The CDR3 covers 15 residues. Germline V gene data show CDR1 as LGHNA and CDR2 as YSLEER. The CDR3 here is CASSQDSGRGDEQFF. DNA of the CDR3: TGCGCCAGCAGCCAAGATAGCGGGAGGGGGGATGAGCAGTTCTTC.

The V call is TRBV5-6, the J call TRBJ2-3; TRBD1 matches 7 bases. CDR1 and CDR2 (germline): SGHDT, YYEEEE. V was pared by 1 base and J by 5 bases, with 1 base of the junction left unmatched. The CDR3 length is 13 residues. The CDR3 nucleotides are TGTGCCAGCAGCTTGAGGGGGCAAGATACGCAGTATTTT. It translates to CASSLRGQDTQYF. Full variable domain (outside the CDR3, taken from reference TRBV5-6 and TRBJ2-3): DAGVTQSPTHLIKTRGQQVTLRCSPKSGHDTVSWYQQALGQGPQFIFQYYEEEERQRGNFPDRFSGHQFPNYSSELNVNALLLGDSALYLCASSLRGQDTQYFGPGTRLTVL.

The chain links TRBV5-5 to TRBJ2-7; D is unclear. The germline V gene encodes CDR1 SGHKS and CDR2 YYEKEE (reference sequence). The CDR3 length is 15 residues. Trimming removed 0 bases from V and 1 base from J, with 11 bases in between. In DNA, the CDR3 is TGTGCCAGCAGCTTGGCTGGGAAAGGGTCCTACGAGCAGTACTTC. Its translation is CASSLAGKGSYEQYF. The full variable domain, completed using reference TRBV5-5 and TRBJ2-7, is DAGVTQSPTHLIKTRGQQVTLRCSPISGHKSVSWYQQVLGQGPQFIFQYYEKEERGRGNFPDRFSARQFPNYSSELNVNALLLGDSALYLCASSLAGKGSYEQYFGPGTRLTVT.

The J gene is TRBJ1-1, the V gene TRBV2; a possible D gene is TRBD1 (6 bases). The V gene lost 11 bases and the J gene lost 3 bases, with 22 bases spanning the gap. This CDR3 is 15 amino acids long. Germline-derived CDR1 and CDR2 are SNHLY and FYNNEI. CDR3 sequence (DNA): TGTGCCCCGAAGGGGGGGATGGGGTGGGACACTGAAGCTTTCTTT. Translated: CAPKGGMGWDTEAFF.